These 21 T cell receptor beta chains came from one sample sequenced in a study of molecular identifiers for immune sequencing clone quantification. TCRdb reprocessed the PCR reads via MiXCR and lists one record per CDR3 protein. The sample holds 350,000 or so distinct CDR3 sequences, about a fifth seen once. Sequencing input: naive CD8+ T cells from blood, with Jurkat cell RNA spiked in. Subset described: FACS-sorted CD8+CD4-CCR7+CD45RA+ naive T cells. The receptors derive from a human donor in good health. Some libraries in this study had Jurkat cell RNA spiked in.

This clonotype has at least ten counts. The chain links TRBV4-1 to TRBJ2-7, with a weak D call TRBD1 (6 bases). This CDR3 is 15 amino acids long. Germline CDR1 reads MGHRA; CDR2 reads YSYEKL. Trimming took 2 bases from V and 3 from J, leaving 14 bases between them. The CDR3: CASSQRFGQNYEQYF. The CDR3 coding sequence is TGCGCCAGCAGCCAACGATTTGGACAGAACTACGAGCAGTACTTC.

This clonotype has more than one count but fewer than ten. The chain carries TRBV11-2 and TRBJ1-1, with 9 bases identical to TRBD1. The CDR3 length is 15 residues. The germline gives CDR1 SGHAT, CDR2 FQNNGV. Germline trimming cut 5 bases from V and 6 bases from J; bases unmatched to any gene: 10. The CDR3 DNA reads TGTGCCAGCAGCCGCACCACCACAGGGGGCCCTGAAGCTTTCTTT. Residues: CASSRTTTGGPEAFF.

Of note for this clonotype: An end of the junction differs from the germline gene, which may be a read error. V is TRBV29-1 and J is TRBJ2-7, with a possible D match to TRBD1 (6 bases). CDR1 and CDR2 (germline): SQVTM, ANQGSEA. This CDR3 has 15 amino acids. The CDR3 DNA is TGCAGCGTTAAGGGACCGTGGGACAACTCCTACGGGCAGTACTTC. It translates to CSVKGPWDNSYGQYF.

The J gene is TRBJ2-5, the V gene TRBV13; D not resolved. Trimming took off 6 bases at V and 1 base at J, with 15 bases between the two ends. Germline lookup yields CDR1 PRHDT and CDR2 FYEKMQ (reference sequence). CDR3 length: 15 residues. CDR3 loop: CASRDWGRTQETQYF. In DNA form, the CDR3 reads TGTGCCAGCAGAGACTGGGGTAGAACCCAAGAGACCCAGTACTTC.

In this sample, this clonotype turned up many times. This rearrangement joins TRBV4-1 to TRBJ1-5; D remains unclear. The CDR3 is 14 residues long. Trimming took 1 base from V and 3 from J, leaving 7 bases between them. Germline V gene lookup returns CDR1 MGHRA and CDR2 YSYEKL. The CDR3 region is CASSQVGYNQPQHF. The CDR3 nucleotides read TGCGCCAGCAGCCAAGTGGGTTACAATCAGCCCCAGCATTTT.

Notes on this clonotype: A much larger clone lies one base from this, so it may be a read error. The chain is built from TRBV9 and TRBJ2-3; the D gene could be TRBD1 or TRBD2 (6 bases each). Germline V gene lookup returns CDR1 SGDLS and CDR2 YYNGEE. The CDR3 contains 16 residues. The CDR3 region has the DNA TGTGCCGGCAGCTCAACCATGGGGGGCTACACAGATACGCAGTATTTT. Translating gives CAGSSTMGGYTDTQYF. Complete variable domain (other parts from reference TRBV9 and TRBJ2-3): DSGVTQTPKHLITATGQRVTLRCSPRSGDLSVYWYQQSLDQGLQFLIQYYNGEERAKGNILERFSAQQFPDLHSELNLSSLELGDSALYFCAGSSTMGGYTDTQYFGPGTRLTVL.

Concerning this clonotype itself: With a much larger clone just one base away, this may be a read error. V is TRBV9 and J is TRBJ1-1; TRBD1 matches 7 bases. CDR1 and CDR2 from the germline V gene are SGDLS and YYNGEE. This CDR3 comprises 15 residues. CDR3 residues: CASSSTGETNTEASF. The CDR3 DNA sequence: TGTGCCAGCAGCTCAACAGGGGAGACGAACACTGAAGCTTCCTTT.

This clonotype was found many times. V usage is TRBV4-3 and J usage is TRBJ2-7, with D possibly TRBD1 on 6 matching bases. The CDR3 spans 15 residues. CDR1 LGHNA and CDR2 YSLEER come from the germline V gene. V dropped 0 bases and J dropped 2 bases, with 11 bases sitting between them. The CDR3 reads CASSQDPDRTYEQYF. The DNA of the CDR3 is TGCGCCAGCAGCCAAGATCCAGACAGGACCTACGAGCAGTACTTC.

This clonotype was counted at least ten times. The chain has TRBV20-1 and TRBJ2-7, with 9 bases fitting TRBD1. The V gene's germline CDR1 is DFQATT and CDR2 SNEGSKA (reference sequence). This CDR3 comprises 15 residues. Trimming removed 0 bases from V and 0 bases from J; junction bases left unmatched: 3. CDR3 sequence (DNA): TGCAGTGCTAGAGACCGGGACAGGGTCTCCTACGAGCAGTACTTC. The encoded protein is CSARDRDRVSYEQYF.

With regard to this clonotype: A clone one base away is much larger, so this may be a read error. The J gene is TRBJ2-3, the V gene TRBV12-5, with TRBD2 matching 14 bases. Per germline, CDR1 LGHNT and CDR2 FRNRAP. CDR3 length equals 19 residues. In DNA, the CDR3 is TGTGCTAGTGGTTTGGGGGGACTAGCGGGGGCCAAGAGCACAGATGCGCAGTATTTT. As protein: CASGLGGLAGAKSTDAQYF.

This clonotype was recorded many times. The CDR3 region has the DNA TGCGCCAGCAGCCAAGATCGCTCCTACGAGCAGTACTTC. Translation: CASSQDRSYEQYF. The V and J genes are TRBV4-3 and TRBJ2-7; D is ambiguous. Germline CDR1 and CDR2: LGHNA and YSLEER. The CDR3 spans 13 residues. V lost 0 bases and J 0 bases, leaving 3 bases between the germline ends.

A few counts support this clonotype. V gene TRBV20-1 combines with J gene TRBJ2-7, with TRBD2 identical over 7 bases. In germline, CDR1 is DFQATT, CDR2 SNEGSKA (reference sequence). This CDR3 spans 14 amino acids. V gave up 0 bases and J gave up 4 bases; unmatched junction bases: 6. The CDR3: CSARETGGRYEQYF. The DNA of the CDR3 is TGCAGTGCTAGAGAAACTGGCGGGAGATACGAGCAGTACTTC.

Of note for this clonotype: Since a much larger clone is just one base distant, this may be a read error. Given the absence of the conserved phenylalanine or tryptophan at the CDR3 end, a read error is likely. The chain links TRBV28 to TRBJ2-7; TRBD1 matches 8 bases. J gave up 4 bases and V 6 bases, and 8 bases lay outside the gene matches. This CDR3 is 14 amino acids long. CDR1 MDHEN and CDR2 SYDVKM come from the germline V gene. Here the CDR3 DNA reads TGTGCCAGCAGCCTAGCCGACAGGGGTTACGAGCAGTACCTC. This gives the protein CASSLADRGYEQYL.

This chain connects TRBV14 to TRBJ1-5; D not resolved. CDR1 is SGHDN, CDR2 FVKESK, per germline. V lost 4 bases to trimming and J lost 2 bases, with 0 bases between them. This CDR3 spans 11 amino acids. The CDR3 bases are TGTGCCAGCAGCCGCAATCAGCCCCAGCATTTT. Its protein is CASSRNQPQHF.

The table lists this clonotype with many counts. V gene TRBV12-3 or TRBV12-4 combines with J gene TRBJ2-1, with 7 positions matching TRBD1. The CDR3 contains 15 residues. J lost 5 bases, V lost 2 bases, and 6 bases had no gene match. In nucleotides, the CDR3 is TGTGCCAGCAGTTTACCTTGGGGGACAGACAATGAGCAGTTCTTC. Protein: CASSLPWGTDNEQFF.

This clonotype was counted many times. V usage is TRBV11-2 and J usage is TRBJ2-1; the D gene is possibly TRBD2 (7 bases). Trimming took 5 bases from V and 8 from J, leaving 19 bases between them. The germline CDR1 and CDR2 sequences are SGHAT and FQNNGV. The CDR3 contains 15 residues. CDR3 sequence reads: CASSPVSGGGYEQFF. The CDR3 DNA reads TGTGCCAGCAGCCCGGTTTCTGGCGGGGGCTATGAGCAGTTCTTC.

This clonotype has more than one count but fewer than ten. V gene TRBV5-6 combines with J gene TRBJ2-5; no firm D call. The CDR3 extends over 14 amino acids. The germline V gene encodes CDR1 SGHDT and CDR2 YYEEEE. V was clipped by 4 bases and J by 1 base, with 11 bases between them. CDR3 residues: CASSRPGFQETQYF. In DNA form, the CDR3 reads TGTGCCAGCAGCCGTCCGGGCTTCCAAGAGACCCAGTACTTC.

This clonotype was seen at least ten times. V and J are TRBV5-6 and TRBJ2-5; D gene ambiguous. This CDR3 region has 16 residues. V lost 8 bases, J lost 0 bases, and 20 bases lay in between. CDR1 is SGHDT, CDR2 YYEEEE, per germline. Written as DNA, the CDR3 is TGTGCCAGTCACAATGGCGAAACAACGTACCAAGAGACCCAGTACTTC. Translated: CASHNGETTYQETQYF.

The chain uses TRBV7-6 and TRBJ2-7; 10 bases map to TRBD1. CDR3 length: 17 amino acids. V was pared by 0 bases and J by 5 bases, with 10 bases of the junction left unmatched. Germline values: CDR1 SGHVS, CDR2 FNYEAQ. Here the CDR3 reads CASSLALMTGGTDEQYF. In DNA form, the CDR3 reads TGTGCCAGCAGCTTAGCGCTAATGACAGGGGGCACGGACGAGCAGTACTTC. Full variable domain (missing parts from reference TRBV7-6 and TRBJ2-7): GAGVSQSPRYKVTKRGQDVALRCDPISGHVSLYWYRQALGQGPEFLTYFNYEAQQDKSGLPNDRFSAERPEGSISTLTIQRTEQRDSAMYRCASSLALMTGGTDEQYFGPGTRLTVT.

About this clonotype: A read error may explain this, as a much larger clone is one base away. This chain uses TRBV29-1 with TRBJ2-1, with 10 bases aligning to TRBD1. The CDR3 covers 13 residues. Germline lookup yields CDR1 SQVTM and CDR2 ANQGSEA. CDR3: CGVIPGQGYEQFF. The CDR3 coding sequence is TGCGGCGTGATACCGGGACAGGGGTATGAGCAGTTCTTC.

This clonotype was recorded at least ten times. The chain recombines TRBV5-1 with TRBJ2-7; 7 bases fit TRBD1. Germline V lookup: CDR1 SGHRS, CDR2 YFSETQ. This CDR3 has 14 residues. V lost 4 bases and J lost 7; bases outside the gene matches: 11. The CDR3: CASSTGTDLGEQYF. CDR3 coding DNA: TGCGCCAGCAGCACCGGGACAGATTTGGGGGAGCAGTACTTC.